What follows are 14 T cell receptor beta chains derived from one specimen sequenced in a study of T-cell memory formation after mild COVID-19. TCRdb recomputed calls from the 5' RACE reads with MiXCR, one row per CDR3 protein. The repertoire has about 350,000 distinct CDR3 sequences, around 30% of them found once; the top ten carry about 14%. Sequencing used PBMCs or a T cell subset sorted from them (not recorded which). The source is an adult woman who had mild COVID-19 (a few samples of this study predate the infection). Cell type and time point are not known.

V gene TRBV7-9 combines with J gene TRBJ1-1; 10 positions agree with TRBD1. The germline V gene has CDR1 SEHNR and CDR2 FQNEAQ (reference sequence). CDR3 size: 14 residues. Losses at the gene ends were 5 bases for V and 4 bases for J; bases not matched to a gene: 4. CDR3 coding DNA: TGTGCCAGCAGCCGTGACAGGGGGCCCACTGAAGCTTTCTTT. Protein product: CASSRDRGPTEAFF.

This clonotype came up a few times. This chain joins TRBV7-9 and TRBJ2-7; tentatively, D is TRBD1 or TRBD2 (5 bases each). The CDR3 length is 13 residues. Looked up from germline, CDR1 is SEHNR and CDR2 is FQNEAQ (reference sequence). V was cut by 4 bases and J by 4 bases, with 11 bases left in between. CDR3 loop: CASSSRDGYEQYF. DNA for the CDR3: TGTGCCAGCAGCTCCCGGGACGGTTACGAGCAGTACTTC.

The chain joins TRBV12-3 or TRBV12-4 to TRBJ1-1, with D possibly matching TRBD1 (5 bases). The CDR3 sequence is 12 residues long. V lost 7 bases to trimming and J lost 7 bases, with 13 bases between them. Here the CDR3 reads CASTSGGNEAFF. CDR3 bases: TGTGCCAGCACTTCGGGGGGTAATGAAGCTTTCTTT.

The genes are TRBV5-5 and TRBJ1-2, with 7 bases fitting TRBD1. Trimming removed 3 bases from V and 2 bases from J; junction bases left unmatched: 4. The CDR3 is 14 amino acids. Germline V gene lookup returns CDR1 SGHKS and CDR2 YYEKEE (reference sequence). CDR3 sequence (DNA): TGTGCCAGCAGCTCTGGGACAGACAACTATGGCTACACCTTC. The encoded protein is CASSSGTDNYGYTF.

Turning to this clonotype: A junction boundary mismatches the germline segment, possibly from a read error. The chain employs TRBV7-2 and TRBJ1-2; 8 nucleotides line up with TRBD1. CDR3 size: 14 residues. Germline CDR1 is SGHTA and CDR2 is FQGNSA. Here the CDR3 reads CASSYTGQGYGYTF. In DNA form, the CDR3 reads TGTGCCAGTAGCTATACAGGACAGGGATATGGCTACACCTTC.

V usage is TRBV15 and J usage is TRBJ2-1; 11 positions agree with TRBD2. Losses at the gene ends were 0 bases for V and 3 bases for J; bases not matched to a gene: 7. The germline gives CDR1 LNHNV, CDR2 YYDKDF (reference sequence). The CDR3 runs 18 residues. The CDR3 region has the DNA TGTGCCACCAGCAGAGATCCCATTGGGACTAGCGGCTACAATGAGCAGTTCTTC. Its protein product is CATSRDPIGTSGYNEQFF.

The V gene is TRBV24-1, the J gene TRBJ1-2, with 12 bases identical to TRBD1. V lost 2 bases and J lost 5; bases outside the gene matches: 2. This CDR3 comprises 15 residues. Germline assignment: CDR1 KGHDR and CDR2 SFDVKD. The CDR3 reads CATSDSGQGAYGYTF. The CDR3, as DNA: TGTGCCACCAGTGATTCGGGACAGGGGGCATATGGCTACACCTTC.

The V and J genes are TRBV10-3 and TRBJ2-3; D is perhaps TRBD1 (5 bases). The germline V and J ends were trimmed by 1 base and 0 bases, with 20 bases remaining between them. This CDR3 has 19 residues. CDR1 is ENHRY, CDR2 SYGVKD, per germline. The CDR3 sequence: CAISEFFPQAPLSTDTQYF. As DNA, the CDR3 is TGTGCCATCAGTGAGTTTTTCCCACAGGCGCCCCTAAGCACAGATACGCAGTATTTT.

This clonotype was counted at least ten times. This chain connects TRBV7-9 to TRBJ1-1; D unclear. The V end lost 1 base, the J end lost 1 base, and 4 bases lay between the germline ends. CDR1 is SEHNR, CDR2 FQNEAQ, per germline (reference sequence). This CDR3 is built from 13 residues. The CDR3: CASSLVRNTEAFF. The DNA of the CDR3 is TGTGCCAGCAGCTTAGTCAGGAACACTGAAGCTTTCTTT.

CDR3 region: CAWDLSMRKGYTF. CDR3 nucleotides: TGTGCCTGGGACCTTTCTATGAGAAAGGGCTACACCTTC. The rearrangement uses TRBV30 and TRBJ1-2; D unresolved. This CDR3 has 13 residues. Trimming took off 5 bases at V and 8 bases at J, with 18 bases between the two ends. The germline gives CDR1 GTSNPN, CDR2 SVGIG (reference sequence).

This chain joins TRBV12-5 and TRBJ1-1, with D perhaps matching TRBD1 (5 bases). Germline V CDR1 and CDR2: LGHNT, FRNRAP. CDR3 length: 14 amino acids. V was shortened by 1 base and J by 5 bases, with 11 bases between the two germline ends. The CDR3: CASGLEGLGTEAFF. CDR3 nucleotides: TGTGCTAGTGGTTTGGAGGGGTTAGGGACTGAAGCTTTCTTT. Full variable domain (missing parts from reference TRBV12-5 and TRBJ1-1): DARVTQTPRHKVTEMGQEVTMRCQPILGHNTVFWYRQTMMQGLELLAYFRNRAPLDDSGMPKDRFSAEMPDATLATLKIQPSEPRDSAVYFCASGLEGLGTEAFFGQGTRLTVV.

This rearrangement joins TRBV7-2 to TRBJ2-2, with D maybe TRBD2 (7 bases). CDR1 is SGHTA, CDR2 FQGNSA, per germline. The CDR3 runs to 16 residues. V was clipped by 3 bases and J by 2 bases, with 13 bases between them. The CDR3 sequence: CASSLGASGNTGELFF. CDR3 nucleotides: TGTGCCAGCAGCTTGGGGGCTAGCGGAAACACCGGGGAGCTGTTTTTT.

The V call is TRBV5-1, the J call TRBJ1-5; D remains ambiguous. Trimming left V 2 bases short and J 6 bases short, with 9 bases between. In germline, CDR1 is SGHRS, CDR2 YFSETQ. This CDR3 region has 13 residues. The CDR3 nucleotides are TGCGCCAGCAGCTTCGGAGGGCCTCAGCCCCAGCATTTT. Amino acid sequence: CASSFGGPQPQHF.

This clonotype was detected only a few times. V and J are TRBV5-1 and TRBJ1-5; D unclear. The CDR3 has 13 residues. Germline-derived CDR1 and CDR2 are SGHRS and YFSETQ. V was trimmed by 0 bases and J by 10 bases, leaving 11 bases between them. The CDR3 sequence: CASSLGQGGPQHF. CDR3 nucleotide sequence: TGCGCCAGCAGCTTGGGACAAGGTGGACCCCAGCATTTT.